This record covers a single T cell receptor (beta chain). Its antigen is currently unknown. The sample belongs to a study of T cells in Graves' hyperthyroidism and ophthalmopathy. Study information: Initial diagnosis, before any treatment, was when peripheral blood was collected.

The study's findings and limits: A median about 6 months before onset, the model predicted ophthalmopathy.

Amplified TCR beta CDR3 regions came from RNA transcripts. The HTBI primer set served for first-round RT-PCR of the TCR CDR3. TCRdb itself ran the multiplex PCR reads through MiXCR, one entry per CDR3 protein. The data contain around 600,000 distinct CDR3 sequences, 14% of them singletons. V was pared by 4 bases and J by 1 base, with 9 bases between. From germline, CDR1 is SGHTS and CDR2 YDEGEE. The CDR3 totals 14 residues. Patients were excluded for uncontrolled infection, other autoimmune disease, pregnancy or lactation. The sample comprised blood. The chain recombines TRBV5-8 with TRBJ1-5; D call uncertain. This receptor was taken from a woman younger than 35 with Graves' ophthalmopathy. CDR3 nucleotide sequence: TGTGCCAGCAGCCGCTTCTGGAGCAATCAGCCCCAGCATTTT. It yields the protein CASSRFWSNQPQHF.